This T cell receptor beta chain stems from a study of blood T cell repertoires in COVID-19. Study-wide context: Sources were T cells, B-cell-depleted T cells, or PBMCs; the material itself was cDNA or gDNA.

The germline V gene encodes CDR1 GTSNPN and CDR2 SVGIG (reference sequence). CDR3 length: 17 amino acids. V lost 3 bases and J lost 6; bases outside the gene matches: 14. The study drew participants aged about 18 to 90 years from about two dozen US areas. Only in-frame clones appear in the TCRdb table, and some are missing; sequencing was by immunoSEQ multiplex PCR. The sample lists 200,000 to 300,000 clones; about nine tenths were seen once. The clonotype was recovered from a man aged 35-49 years who had recovered from COVID-19. This sequence joins TRBV30 and TRBJ2-7, with 13 positions matching TRBD2. The sample was PBMCs or T cells enriched from blood (not recorded which). The CDR3 protein is CAWREPGLAGLGLEQYF. CDR3 nucleotides: TGTGCCTGGAGGGAACCGGGACTAGCGGGATTGGGGCTCGAGCAGTACTTC.